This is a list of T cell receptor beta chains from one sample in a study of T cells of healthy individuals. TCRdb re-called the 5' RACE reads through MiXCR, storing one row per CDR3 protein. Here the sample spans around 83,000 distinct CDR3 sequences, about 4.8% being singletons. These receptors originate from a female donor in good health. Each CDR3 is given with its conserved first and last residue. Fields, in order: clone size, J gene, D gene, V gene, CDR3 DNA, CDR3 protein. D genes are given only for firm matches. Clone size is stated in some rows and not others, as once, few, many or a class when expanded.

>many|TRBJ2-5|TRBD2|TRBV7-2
TGTGCCAGCAGCCCCTGGGGAGCGGGAGGGTTGGAGACCCAGTACTTC
CASSPWGAGGLETQYF
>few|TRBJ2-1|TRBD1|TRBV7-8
TGTGCCAGCAGCTTAGCGCAGACAGGGTTCAATGAGCAGTTCTTC
CASSLAQTGFNEQFF
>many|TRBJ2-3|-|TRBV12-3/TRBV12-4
TGTGCCAGCAGTCCCCCCTCCGCAGATACGCAGTATTTT
CASSPPSADTQYF
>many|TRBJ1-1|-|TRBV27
TGTGCCAGCAGTCCGTTACAGGGATTCGAAAACACTGAAGCTTTCTTT
CASSPLQGFENTEAFF
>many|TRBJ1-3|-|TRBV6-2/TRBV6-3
TGTGCCAGCAGTCCCCTGGACAGACCTGGAAACACCATATATTTT
CASSPLDRPGNTIYF
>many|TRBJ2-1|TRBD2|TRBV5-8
TGTGCCAGCAGCTTGGGTAACGCGGGAGGAGCCAATGAGCAGTTCTTC
CASSLGNAGGANEQFF
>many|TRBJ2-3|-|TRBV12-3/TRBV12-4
TGTGCCAGCGCGACAGATACGCAGTATTTT
CASATDTQYF
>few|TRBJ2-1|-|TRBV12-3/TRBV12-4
TGTGCCAGCAACCGGGAGCATATACTGAATGAGCAGTTCTTC
CASNREHILNEQFF
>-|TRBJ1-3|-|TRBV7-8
TGTGCCAGCAGCCTAGGACCGATGAGCTCTGGAAACACCATATATTTT
CASSLGPMSSGNTIYF
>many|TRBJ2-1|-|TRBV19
TGTGCCAGTAGTATAGGGACAGATAATTACAATGAGCAGTTCTTC
CASSIGTDNYNEQFF
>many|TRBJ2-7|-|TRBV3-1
TGTGCCAGCAGCCTCGGGACCGACCCCTACGAGCAGTACTTC
CASSLGTDPYEQYF
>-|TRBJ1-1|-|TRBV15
TGTGCCACCAGCAGGGTGTCCGGGGTGGGAGCTTTCTTT
CATSRVSGVGAFF
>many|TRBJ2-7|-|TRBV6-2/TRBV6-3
TGTGCCAGCAGTTATCAGGCCACCTACGAGCAGTACTTC
CASSYQATYEQYF
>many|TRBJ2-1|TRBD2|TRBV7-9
TGTGCCAGCAGCCCGCAGTGGCGGGAGGGCCAAGGCAATGAGCAGTTCTTC
CASSPQWREGQGNEQFF
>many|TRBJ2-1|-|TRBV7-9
TGTGCCAGCAGCCCCCAAAACGATGAGCAGTTCTTC
CASSPQNDEQFF
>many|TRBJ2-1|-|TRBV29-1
TGCAGCGTTGGGGGAGCGGCCGGCCACTACAATGAGCAGTTCTTC
CSVGGAAGHYNEQFF
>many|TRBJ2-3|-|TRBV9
TGTGCCAGCAGCGTGGGAGATACGCAGTATTTT
CASSVGDTQYF
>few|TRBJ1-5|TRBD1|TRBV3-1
TGTGCCAGCAGCCAAGATCAAGGAGGGGGCGCTGGACAGCCCCAGCATTTT
CASSQDQGGGAGQPQHF
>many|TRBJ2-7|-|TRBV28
TGTGCCAGCAGGCCCTGGGGCAGGGAAGGAAGTTACGAGCAGTACTTC
CASRPWGREGSYEQYF
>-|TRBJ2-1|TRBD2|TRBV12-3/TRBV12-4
TGTGCCTCCGGGACTAGCGGGTTTGTTGAGCAGTTCTTC
CASGTSGFVEQFF
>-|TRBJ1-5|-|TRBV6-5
TGTGCCAGCAGTCCCGGGACCGGGGATCAGCCCCAGCATTTT
CASSPGTGDQPQHF
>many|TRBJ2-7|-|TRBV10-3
TGTGCCATCAGTGAAAAAGGTCAGGCCTACGAGCAGTACTTC
CAISEKGQAYEQYF
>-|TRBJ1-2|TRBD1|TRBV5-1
TGCGCCAGCAGCCCGGGGACAGGGGGGAACTATGGCTACACCTTC
CASSPGTGGNYGYTF
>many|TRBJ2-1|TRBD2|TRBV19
TGTGCCAGTAGTAGCCACCCCGGGACTAGTCGGAATGAGCAGTTCTTC
CASSSHPGTSRNEQFF
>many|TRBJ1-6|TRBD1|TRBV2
TGTGCCAGCATCCGGACAGGGGGCTTTGGGTCACCCCTCCACTTT
CASIRTGGFGSPLHF
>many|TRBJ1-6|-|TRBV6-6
TGTGCCAGCCGGGACGCCCCTGGAGGCTCCTATAATTCACCCCTCCACTTT
CASRDAPGGSYNSPLHF
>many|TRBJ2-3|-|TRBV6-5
TGTGCCAGCATCAAGAGGAACACAGATACGCAGTATTTT
CASIKRNTDTQYF
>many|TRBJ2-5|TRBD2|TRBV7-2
TGTGCCAGCAGCTTAGGGGGCGGGAGGCAGGAGACCCAGTACTTC
CASSLGGGRQETQYF
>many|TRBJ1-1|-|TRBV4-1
TGCGCCAGCAGCCAACCTTCCGGGCACAACACTGAAGCTTTCTTT
CASSQPSGHNTEAFF
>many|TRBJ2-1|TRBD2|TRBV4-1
TGCGCCAGCAGCCATCCTAGCGGGAGGGGAGGAATCTATGAGCAGTTCTTC
CASSHPSGRGGIYEQFF
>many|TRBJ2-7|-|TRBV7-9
TGTGCCAGCAGCTCGACTAGTTATGCCACCTACGAGCAGTACTTC
CASSSTSYATYEQYF
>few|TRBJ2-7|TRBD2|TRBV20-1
TGCAGTGCTAGTAGCGGGGGAACCTACGAGCAGTACTTC
CSASSGGTYEQYF
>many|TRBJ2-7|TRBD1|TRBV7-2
TGTGCCAGCAGCGCCGGGACAGGCCTGACCTACGAGCAGTACTTC
CASSAGTGLTYEQYF
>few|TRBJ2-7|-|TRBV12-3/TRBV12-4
TGTGCCAGCAGTTTACCGGGAGTCCCCCGGGGCGAGCAGTACTTC
CASSLPGVPRGEQYF
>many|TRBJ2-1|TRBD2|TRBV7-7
TGTGCTAGCAGCCCGGGACTAGCGGGAGCCGATGAGCAGTTCTTC
CASSPGLAGADEQFF
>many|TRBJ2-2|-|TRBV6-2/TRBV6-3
TGTGCCAGCAGCCAAGGGGAGTCCGGGGAGCTGTTTTTT
CASSQGESGELFF
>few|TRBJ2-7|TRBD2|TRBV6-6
TGTGCCAGCAGTTACGGGCGGGCTAGCGGTTCCTACGAGCAGTACTTC
CASSYGRASGSYEQYF
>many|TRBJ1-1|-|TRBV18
TGTGCCAGCTCCGGGGCAGGGAACACTGAAGCTTTCTTT
CASSGAGNTEAFF
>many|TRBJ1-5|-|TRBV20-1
TGCAGTGCGAAAGGGGCAGATAATCAGCCCCAGCATTTT
CSAKGADNQPQHF
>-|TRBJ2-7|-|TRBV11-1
TGTGCCAGCAGCCCCGGGACTTTCGACGAGCAGTACTTC
CASSPGTFDEQYF
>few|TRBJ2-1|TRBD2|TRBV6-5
TGTGCCAGCAGTTACACTAGCGGGAGGAATGAGCAGTTCTTC
CASSYTSGRNEQFF
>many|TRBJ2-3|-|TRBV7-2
TGTGCCAGCTGCCCCAGCACAGATACGCAGTATTTT
CASCPSTDTQYF
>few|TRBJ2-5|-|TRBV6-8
TGTGCCAGGGCTGGGGTGGTAGCGAGGATTTTAGAGACCCAGTACTTC
CARAGVVARILETQYF
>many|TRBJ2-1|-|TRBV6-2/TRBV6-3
TGTGCCAGCAGAACTAGTGGCTACAATGAGCAGTTCTTC
CASRTSGYNEQFF
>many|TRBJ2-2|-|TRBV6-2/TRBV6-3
TGTGCCAGCAGTTCGAGAGGGGGAGGACGGAACACCGGGGAGCTGTTTTTT
CASSSRGGGRNTGELFF
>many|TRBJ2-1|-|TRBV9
TGTGCCAGCAGCGTAGGGCGGAGCTCCTACAATGAGCAGTTCTTC
CASSVGRSSYNEQFF
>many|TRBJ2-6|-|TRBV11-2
TGTGCCAGCAGGTCCTTGGTCAGTGGGGCCAACGTCCTGACTTTC
CASRSLVSGANVLTF
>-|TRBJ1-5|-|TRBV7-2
TGTGCCAGCAGCTTCCGACGGGGCAATCAGCCCCAGCATTTT
CASSFRRGNQPQHF
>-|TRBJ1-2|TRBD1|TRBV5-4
TGTGCCAGCAGCTTGGGACAGGGTGAATATGGCTACACCTTC
CASSLGQGEYGYTF
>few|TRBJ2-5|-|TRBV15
TGTGCCACCAGCATGGGTAGGGGCCAAGAGACCCAGTACTTC
CATSMGRGQETQYF